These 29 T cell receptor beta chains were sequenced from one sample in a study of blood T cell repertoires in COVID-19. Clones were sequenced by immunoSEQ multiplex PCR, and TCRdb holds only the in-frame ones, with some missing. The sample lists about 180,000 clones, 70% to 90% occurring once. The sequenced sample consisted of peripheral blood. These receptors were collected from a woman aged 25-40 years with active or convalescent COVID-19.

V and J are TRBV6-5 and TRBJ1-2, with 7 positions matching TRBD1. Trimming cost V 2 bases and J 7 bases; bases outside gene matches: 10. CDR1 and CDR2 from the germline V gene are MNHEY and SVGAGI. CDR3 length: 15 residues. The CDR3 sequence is CASSYQPAGGSGYTF. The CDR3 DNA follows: TGTGCCAGCAGTTACCAGCCGGCAGGGGGGTCTGGCTACACCTTC.

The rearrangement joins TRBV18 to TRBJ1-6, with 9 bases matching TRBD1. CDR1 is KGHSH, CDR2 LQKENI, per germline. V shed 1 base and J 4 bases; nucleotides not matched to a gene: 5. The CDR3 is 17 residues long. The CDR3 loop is CASSPRTGATYNSPLHF. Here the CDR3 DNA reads TGTGCCAGCTCACCACGGACAGGGGCTACGTATAATTCACCCCTCCACTTT. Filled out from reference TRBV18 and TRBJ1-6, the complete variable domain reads NAGVMQNPRHLVRRRGQEARLRCSPMKGHSHVYWYRQLPEEGLKFMVYLQKENIIDESGMPKERFSAEFPKEGPSILRIQQVVRGDSAAYFCASSPRTGATYNSPLHFGNGTRLTVT.

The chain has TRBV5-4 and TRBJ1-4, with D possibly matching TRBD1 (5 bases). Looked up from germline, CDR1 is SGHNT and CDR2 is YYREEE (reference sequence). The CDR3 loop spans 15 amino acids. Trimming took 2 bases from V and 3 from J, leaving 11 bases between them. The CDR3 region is CASSLAGMANEKLFF. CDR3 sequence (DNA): TGTGCCAGCAGCTTAGCAGGGATGGCTAATGAAAAACTGTTTTTT.

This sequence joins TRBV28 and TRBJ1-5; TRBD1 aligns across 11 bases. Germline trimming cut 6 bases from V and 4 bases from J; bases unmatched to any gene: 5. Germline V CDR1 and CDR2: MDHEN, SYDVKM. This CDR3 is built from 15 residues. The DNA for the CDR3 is TGTGCCAGCAGACTGGGACAGGGGGTTAATCAGCCCCAGCATTTT. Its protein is CASRLGQGVNQPQHF.

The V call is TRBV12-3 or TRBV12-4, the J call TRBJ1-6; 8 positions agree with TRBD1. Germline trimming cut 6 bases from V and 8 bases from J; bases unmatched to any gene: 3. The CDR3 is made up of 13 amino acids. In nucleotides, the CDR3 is TGTGCCAGCAGCCGGACAGGGTATTCACCCCTCCACTTT. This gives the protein CASSRTGYSPLHF.

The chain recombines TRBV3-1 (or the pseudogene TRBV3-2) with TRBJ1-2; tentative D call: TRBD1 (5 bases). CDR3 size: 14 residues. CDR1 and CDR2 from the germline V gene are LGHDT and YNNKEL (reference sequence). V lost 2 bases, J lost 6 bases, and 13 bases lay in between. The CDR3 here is CASSQPTPGNGYTF. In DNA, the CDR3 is TGTGCCAGCAGCCAACCCACTCCAGGGAATGGCTACACCTTC.

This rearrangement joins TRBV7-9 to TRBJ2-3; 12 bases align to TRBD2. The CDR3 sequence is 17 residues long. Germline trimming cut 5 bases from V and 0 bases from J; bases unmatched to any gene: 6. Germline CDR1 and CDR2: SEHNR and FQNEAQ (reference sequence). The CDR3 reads CASSGLAGGASTDTQYF. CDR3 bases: TGTGCCAGCAGCGGCCTAGCGGGAGGGGCTAGCACAGATACGCAGTATTTT.

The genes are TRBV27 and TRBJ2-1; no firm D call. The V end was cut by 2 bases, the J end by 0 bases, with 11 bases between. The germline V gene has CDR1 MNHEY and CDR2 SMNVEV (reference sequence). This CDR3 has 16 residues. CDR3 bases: TGTGCCAGCAGTTTAGGGCAGCTGAGCTCCTACAATGAGCAGTTCTTC. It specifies CASSLGQLSSYNEQFF.

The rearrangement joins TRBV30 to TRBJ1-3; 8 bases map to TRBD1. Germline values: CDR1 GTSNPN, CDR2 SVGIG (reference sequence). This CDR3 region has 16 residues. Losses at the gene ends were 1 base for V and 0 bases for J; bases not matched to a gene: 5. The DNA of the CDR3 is TGTGCCTGGAGTGCCCCAGGGGGCCGCTCTGGAAACACCATATATTTT. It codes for CAWSAPGGRSGNTIYF.

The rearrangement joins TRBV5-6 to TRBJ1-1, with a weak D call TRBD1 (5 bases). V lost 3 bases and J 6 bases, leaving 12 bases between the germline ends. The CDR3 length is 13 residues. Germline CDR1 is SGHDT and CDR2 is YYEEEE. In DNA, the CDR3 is TGTGCCAGCAGCTGGGGGGAGTTCGCTGAAGCTTTCTTT. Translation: CASSWGEFAEAFF.

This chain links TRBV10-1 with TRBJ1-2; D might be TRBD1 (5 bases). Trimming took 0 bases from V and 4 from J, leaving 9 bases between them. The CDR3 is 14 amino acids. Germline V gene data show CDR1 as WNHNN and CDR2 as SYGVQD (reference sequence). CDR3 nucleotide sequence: TGCGCCAGCAGTGAGTCGACTCAGGGCTATGGCTACACCTTC. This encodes CASSESTQGYGYTF.

In nucleotides, the CDR3 is TGTGCCAGCAGGACTATCCCGGGACAACTCACTGAAGCTTTCTTT. Its protein is CASRTIPGQLTEAFF. The chain combines TRBV28 with TRBJ1-1; TRBD1 might be the D (6 bases). The CDR3 contains 15 residues. Germline V gene data show CDR1 as MDHEN and CDR2 as SYDVKM. Between the trimmed V and J ends, which lost 6 bases and 4 bases, there was a span of 18 bases.

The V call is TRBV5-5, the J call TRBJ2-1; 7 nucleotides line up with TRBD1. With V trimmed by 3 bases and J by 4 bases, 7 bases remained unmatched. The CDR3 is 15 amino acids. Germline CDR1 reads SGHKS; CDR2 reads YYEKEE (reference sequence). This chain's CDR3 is CASSWDSLPYNEQFF. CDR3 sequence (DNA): TGTGCCAGCAGCTGGGACAGCCTTCCGTACAATGAGCAGTTCTTC.

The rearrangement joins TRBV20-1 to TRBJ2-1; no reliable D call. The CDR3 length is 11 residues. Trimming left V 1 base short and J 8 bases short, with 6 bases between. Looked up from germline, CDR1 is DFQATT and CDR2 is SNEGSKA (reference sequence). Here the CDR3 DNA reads TGCAGTGCTAGAGTCCTACATGAGCAGTTCTTC. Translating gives CSARVLHEQFF.

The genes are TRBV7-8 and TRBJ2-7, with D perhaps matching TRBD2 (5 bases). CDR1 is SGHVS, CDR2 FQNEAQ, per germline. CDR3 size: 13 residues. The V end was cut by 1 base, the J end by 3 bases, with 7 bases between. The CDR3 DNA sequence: TGTGCCAGCAGCTTAGGGACTTTCTACGAGCAGTACTTC. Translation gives CASSLGTFYEQYF.

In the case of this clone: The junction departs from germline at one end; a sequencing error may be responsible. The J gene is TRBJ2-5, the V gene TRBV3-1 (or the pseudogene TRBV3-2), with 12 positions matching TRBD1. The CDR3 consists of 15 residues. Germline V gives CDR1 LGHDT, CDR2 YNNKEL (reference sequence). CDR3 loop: CASSQGTGGLETQYF. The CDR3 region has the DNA TGTGCCAGCAGTCAAGGGACAGGGGGCCTGGAGACCCAGTACTTC.

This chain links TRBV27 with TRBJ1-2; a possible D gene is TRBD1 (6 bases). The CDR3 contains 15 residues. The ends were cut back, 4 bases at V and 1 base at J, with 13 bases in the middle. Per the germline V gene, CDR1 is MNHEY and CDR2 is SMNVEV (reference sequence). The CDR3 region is CASSWGQGINYGYTF. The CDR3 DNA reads TGTGCCAGCAGTTGGGGGCAGGGGATTAACTATGGCTACACCTTC.

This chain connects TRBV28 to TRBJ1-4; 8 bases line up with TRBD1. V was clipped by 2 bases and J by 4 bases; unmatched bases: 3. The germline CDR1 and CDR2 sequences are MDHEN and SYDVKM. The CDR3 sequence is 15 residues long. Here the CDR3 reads CASSLMTGVNEKLFF. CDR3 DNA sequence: TGTGCCAGCAGTTTAATGACAGGGGTTAATGAAAAACTGTTTTTT.

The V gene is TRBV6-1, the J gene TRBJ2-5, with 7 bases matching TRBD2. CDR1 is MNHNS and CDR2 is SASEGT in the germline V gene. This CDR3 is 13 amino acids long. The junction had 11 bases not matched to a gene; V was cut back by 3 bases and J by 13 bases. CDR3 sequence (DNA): TGTGCCAGCAGTGATGAGGGGACTACCTTGGGGTACTTC. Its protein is CASSDEGTTLGYF.

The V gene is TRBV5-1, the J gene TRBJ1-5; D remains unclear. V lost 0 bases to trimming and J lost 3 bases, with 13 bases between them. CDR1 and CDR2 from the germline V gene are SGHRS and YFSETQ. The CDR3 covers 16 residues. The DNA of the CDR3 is TGCGCCAGCAGCTTGGGACAAGGGAGAAACAATCAGCCCCAGCATTTT. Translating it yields CASSLGQGRNNQPQHF.

The CDR3 DNA sequence: TGTGCCGAGCGAGCGCCCATGAACACTGAAGCTTTCTTT. Protein sequence: CAERAPMNTEAFF. The V and J genes are TRBV2 and TRBJ1-1, with D hard to call. The V gene's germline CDR1 is SNHLY and CDR2 FYNNEI. This CDR3 region has 13 residues. Trimming shortened V by 11 bases and J by 0 bases, and 13 bases separated the two germline ends.

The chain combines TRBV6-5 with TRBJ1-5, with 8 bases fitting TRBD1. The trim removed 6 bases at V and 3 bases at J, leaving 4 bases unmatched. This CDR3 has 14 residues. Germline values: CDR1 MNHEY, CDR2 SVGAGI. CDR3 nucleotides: TGTGCCAGCAGCCCGACAGGGGTCAATCAGCCCCAGCATTTT. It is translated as CASSPTGVNQPQHF.

CDR3 in amino acids: CASSPGQGGWASGANVLTF. The CDR3 DNA reads TGTGCCAGCAGTCCGGGACAGGGGGGATGGGCCTCTGGGGCCAACGTCCTGACTTTC. This chain links TRBV28 with TRBJ2-6; 11 bases fit TRBD1. This CDR3 has 19 amino acids. Germline assignment: CDR1 MDHEN and CDR2 SYDVKM. V gave up 5 bases and J gave up 0 bases; unmatched junction bases: 9.

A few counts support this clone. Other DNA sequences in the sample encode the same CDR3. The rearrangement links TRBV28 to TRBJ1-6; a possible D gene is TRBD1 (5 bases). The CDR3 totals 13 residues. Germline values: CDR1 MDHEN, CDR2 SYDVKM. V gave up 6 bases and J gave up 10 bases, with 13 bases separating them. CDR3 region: CASRGQGGSPLHF. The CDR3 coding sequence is TGTGCCAGCAGGGGGCAGGGAGGATCACCCCTCCACTTT.

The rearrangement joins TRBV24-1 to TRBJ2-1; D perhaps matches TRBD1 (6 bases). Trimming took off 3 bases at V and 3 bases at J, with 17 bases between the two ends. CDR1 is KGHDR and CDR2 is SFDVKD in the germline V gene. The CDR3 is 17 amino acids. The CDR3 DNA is TGTGCCACCAGTGATAGGATGGACAGCTCACTCTACAATGAGCAGTTCTTC. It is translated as CATSDRMDSSLYNEQFF.

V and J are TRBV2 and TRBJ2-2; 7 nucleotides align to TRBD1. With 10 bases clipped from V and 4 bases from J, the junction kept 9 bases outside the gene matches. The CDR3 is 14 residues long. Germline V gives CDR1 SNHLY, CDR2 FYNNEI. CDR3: CATSGQLGTGELFF. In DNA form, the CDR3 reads TGTGCCACCTCGGGACAGCTTGGCACCGGGGAGCTGTTTTTT.

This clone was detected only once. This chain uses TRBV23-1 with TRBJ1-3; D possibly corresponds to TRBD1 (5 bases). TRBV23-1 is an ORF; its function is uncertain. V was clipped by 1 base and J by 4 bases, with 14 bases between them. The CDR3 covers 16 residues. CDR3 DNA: TGCGCCAGCAGTCAATTAGCCCGACAGAACGGAAACACCATATATTTT. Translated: CASSQLARQNGNTIYF.

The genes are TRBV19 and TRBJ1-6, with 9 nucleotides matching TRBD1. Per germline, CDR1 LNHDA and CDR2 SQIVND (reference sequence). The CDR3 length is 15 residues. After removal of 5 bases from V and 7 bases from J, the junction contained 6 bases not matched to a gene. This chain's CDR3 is CASSGGQGRNSPLHF. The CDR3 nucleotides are TGTGCCAGTAGTGGCGGACAGGGGAGGAATTCACCCCTCCACTTT.

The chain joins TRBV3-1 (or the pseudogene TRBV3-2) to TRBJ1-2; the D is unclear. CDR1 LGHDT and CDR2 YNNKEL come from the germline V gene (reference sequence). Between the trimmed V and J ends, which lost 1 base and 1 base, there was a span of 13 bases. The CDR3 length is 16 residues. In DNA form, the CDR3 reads TGTGCCAGCAGCCAAGCCCAGAAAGTCCTTAACTATGGCTACACCTTC. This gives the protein CASSQAQKVLNYGYTF.